This is a list of T cell receptor beta chains from one sample in a study of OX40 agonist ivuxolimab in advanced cancers. Sequencing was performed with immunoSEQ multiplex PCR; in TCRdb, only in-frame clones are kept and a portion is missing. The sample consists of about 98,000 clones, less than 90% of them appearing once. Source: CD4+ or CD8+ T cells sorted from blood, taken in a trial of the OX40 agonist ivuxolimab. These receptors originate from an adult with an advanced solid tumor such as melanoma, head and neck, liver or kidney cancer. Each CDR3 is given with its conserved first and last residue. A D gene is named only where the DNA matches it firmly. Expanded clones are given a class, and other clones once, few, many or no size at all.

v_call,j_call,d_call,clone_size,cdr3_aa,cdr3_nt
TRBV7-3,TRBJ1-1,.,.,CASSLRANTEAFF,TGTGCCAGCAGCTTAAGGGCGAACACTGAAGCTTTCTTT
TRBV11-2,TRBJ1-3,.,once,CASSTYLGHVRDSGNTIYF,TGTGCCAGCAGCACCTACCTTGGACACGTTAGAGACTCTGGAAACACCATATATTTT
TRBV18,TRBJ2-7,.,.,CASSSEYEQYF,TGTGCCAGCTCATCGGAGTACGAGCAGTACTTC
TRBV6-5,TRBJ2-7,.,.,CASSYSRRDYEQYF,TGTGCCAGCAGTTACTCGAGGAGAGACTACGAGCAGTACTTC
TRBV14,TRBJ2-1,TRBD2,.,CASSPGLVDNEQFF,TGTGCCAGCAGCCCGGGACTAGTTGACAATGAGCAGTTCTTC
TRBV14,TRBJ2-3,.,.,CASSQDWSGGQYF,TGTGCCAGCAGCCAAGATTGGTCCGGGGGGCAGTATTTT
TRBV9,TRBJ2-1,.,.,CASSVGVGSYNEQFF,TGTGCCAGCAGCGTAGGGGTAGGTTCCTACAATGAGCAGTTCTTC
TRBV4-2,TRBJ2-2,TRBD2,.,CASSSLMALAGLSGAGELFF,TGTGCCAGCAGCTCGTTGATGGCACTAGCGGGATTAAGTGGGGCCGGGGAGCTGTTTTTT
TRBV6-5,TRBJ1-1,TRBD1,.,CASRGGVGTEAFF,TGTGCCAGCAGAGGGGGCGTCGGGACTGAAGCTTTCTTT
TRBV2,TRBJ2-1,TRBD2,.,CASSGAGDEQFF,TGTGCCAGCAGTGGAGCGGGAGATGAGCAGTTCTTC
TRBV6-6,TRBJ1-4,.,.,CASRGGTNEKLFF,TGTGCCAGCAGGGGGGGGACTAATGAAAAACTGTTTTTT
TRBV19,TRBJ1-6,TRBD1,.,CASSVDRARNSPLHF,TGTGCCAGTAGTGTGGACAGGGCGCGTAATTCACCCCTCCACTTT
TRBV28,TRBJ2-3,TRBD2,.,CASSLGTSGTDTQYF,TGTGCCAGCAGTTTGGGGACTAGCGGCACAGATACGCAGTATTTT
TRBV16,TRBJ1-5,.,.,CASSPVHNQPQHF,TGTGCCAGCAGCCCGGTACACAATCAGCCCCAGCATTTT
TRBV11-2,TRBJ2-5,.,.,CASSLGLPSETQYF,TGTGCCAGCAGCTTAGGTCTCCCCAGCGAGACCCAGTACTTC
TRBV27,TRBJ2-1,.,.,CASSLPRKNEQFF,TGTGCCAGCAGTCTCCCCAGGAAAAATGAGCAGTTCTTC
TRBV5-1,TRBJ2-2,.,.,CASSLQTAGVTGELFF,TGCGCCAGCAGCTTGCAAACCGCAGGGGTCACCGGGGAGCTGTTTTTT
TRBV7-3,TRBJ2-5,.,.,CASSSNGGETQYF,TGTGCCAGCAGCTCAAACGGTGGAGAGACCCAGTACTTC
TRBV2,TRBJ1-4,.,.,CASSEVIGTDGEKLFF,TGTGCCAGCAGTGAAGTAATCGGGACGGATGGGGAAAAACTGTTTTTT
TRBV11-2,TRBJ2-5,TRBD1,.,CASSFGQGQETQYF,TGTGCCAGCAGCTTTGGACAGGGCCAAGAGACCCAGTACTTC
TRBV19,TRBJ1-5,.,few,CASSPDGNQPQHF,TGTGCCAGTAGTCCGGACGGGAATCAGCCCCAGCATTTT
TRBV27,TRBJ1-2,.,.,CASRAGTGYGYTF,TGTGCCAGCAGGGCTGGTACGGGCTATGGCTACACCTTC
TRBV6-1,TRBJ1-4,TRBD1,.,CASSVNRGIGTNEKLFF,TGTGCCAGCAGTGTGAACAGGGGTATAGGAACTAATGAAAAACTGTTTTTT
TRBV2,TRBJ2-1,.,few,CATPRPSSYNEQFF,TGTGCCACCCCGAGACCCTCCTCCTACAATGAGCAGTTCTTC
TRBV27,TRBJ2-1,.,.,CASSLQEFDEQFF,TGTGCCAGCAGTTTACAGGAGTTCGATGAGCAGTTCTTC
TRBV18,TRBJ1-5,.,.,CASSPLPDQPQHF,TGTGCCAGCTCACCCCTGCCGGATCAGCCCCAGCATTTT